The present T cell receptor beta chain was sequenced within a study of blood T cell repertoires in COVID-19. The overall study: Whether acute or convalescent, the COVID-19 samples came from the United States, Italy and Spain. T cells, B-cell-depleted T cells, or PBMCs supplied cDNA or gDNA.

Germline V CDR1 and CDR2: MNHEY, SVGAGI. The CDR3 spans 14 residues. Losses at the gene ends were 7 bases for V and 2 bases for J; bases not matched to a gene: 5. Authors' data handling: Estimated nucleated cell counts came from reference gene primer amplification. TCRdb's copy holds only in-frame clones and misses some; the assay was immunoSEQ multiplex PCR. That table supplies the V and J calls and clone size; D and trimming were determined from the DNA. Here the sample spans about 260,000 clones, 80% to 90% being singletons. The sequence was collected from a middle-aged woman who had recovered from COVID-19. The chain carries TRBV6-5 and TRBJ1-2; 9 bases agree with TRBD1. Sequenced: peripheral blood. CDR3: CASTRDRANYGYTF. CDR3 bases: TGTGCCAGCACCCGGGACAGGGCCAACTATGGCTACACCTTC.